This entry lists 25 T cell receptor beta chains sequenced from one sample in a study of Ad26.COV2.S vaccination and SARS-CoV-2 variants. The method was immunoSEQ multiplex PCR; TCRdb's version includes in-frame clones alone and lacks a portion of them. The data hold 200,000 to 300,000 clones, with more than 75% observed a single time. Sample treatment: approximately 18 received Ad26.COV2.S at low or high dose, single or two shots; about 5 received placebo; per-sample allocation not given. Day 63 after the first vaccine or placebo injection was the time point for sampling. Specimen: peripheral blood, collected in a trial of Ad26.COV2.S vaccine versus placebo. The receptor source for this set is a person aged 18-60 years who received the Ad26.COV2.S COVID-19 vaccine or a placebo.

The chain is built from TRBV3-1 (or the pseudogene TRBV3-2) and TRBJ2-7; D is perhaps TRBD1 or TRBD2 (5 bases each). The CDR3 is 14 amino acids. Per germline, CDR1 LGHDT and CDR2 YNNKEL (reference sequence). The ends were cut back, 6 bases at V and 2 bases at J, with 14 bases in the middle. The CDR3, as DNA: TGTGCCAGCAGTGATCGAAGGGGAGCCTACGAGCAGTACTTC. The encoded protein is CASSDRRGAYEQYF.

V gene TRBV19 combines with J gene TRBJ1-6; D not resolved. Germline V CDR1 and CDR2: LNHDA, SQIVND (reference sequence). The V end was cut by 3 bases, the J end by 4 bases, with 13 bases between. The CDR3 sequence is 16 residues long. DNA of the CDR3: TGTGCCAGTAGTATTGGTGGCCGTGATTATAATTCACCCCTCCACTTT. Translating it yields CASSIGGRDYNSPLHF. Together with reference TRBV19 and TRBJ1-6, the CDR3 gives the full variable domain: DGGITQSPKYLFRKEGQNVTLSCEQNLNHDAMYWYRQDPGQGLRLIYYSQIVNDFQKGDIAEGYSVSREKKESFPLTVTSAQKNPTAFYLCASSIGGRDYNSPLHFGNGTRLTVT.

The chain links TRBV5-4 to TRBJ2-1; D might be TRBD2 (6 bases). Between the trimmed V and J ends, which lost 4 bases and 8 bases, there was a span of 13 bases. Germline V gives CDR1 SGHNT, CDR2 YYREEE (reference sequence). The CDR3 extends over 13 amino acids. The CDR3 sequence: CASSQGLGDEQFF. CDR3 in DNA: TGTGCCAGCAGCCAGGGACTGGGGGATGAGCAGTTCTTC.

This clone came up a few times. This sequence joins TRBV6-6 and TRBJ2-4, with TRBD2 matching 7 bases. V lost 2 bases, J lost 3 bases, and 7 bases stayed unmatched. CDR3 length equals 16 residues. Germline V gene lookup returns CDR1 MNHNY and CDR2 SVGAGI (reference sequence). This chain's CDR3 is CASSYGRGGGKNIQYF. In DNA form, the CDR3 reads TGTGCCAGCAGTTACGGACGCGGGGGAGGCAAAAACATTCAGTACTTC.

The chain links TRBV7-2 to TRBJ1-2, with TRBD1 matching 11 bases. V trimming: 4 bases; J trimming: 8 bases; junction bases outside the gene matches: 12. This CDR3 is 16 amino acids long. The germline V gene has CDR1 SGHTA and CDR2 FQGNSA. The CDR3 bases are TGTGCCAGCAGCTCCGGGGGCGTTGGACAGGGGGCAGGCTACACCTTC. Protein sequence: CASSSGGVGQGAGYTF.

V gene TRBV4-3 combines with J gene TRBJ1-1; D is unresolved. The CDR3 is 16 amino acids. CDR1 LGHNA and CDR2 YSLEER come from the germline V gene. V lost 0 bases to trimming and J lost 2 bases, with 13 bases between them. CDR3 nucleotide sequence: TGCGCCAGCAGCCAAGAGTTGCGGGAGCCTAACACTGAAGCTTTCTTT. The encoded protein is CASSQELREPNTEAFF.

The chain carries TRBV10-3 and TRBJ1-5; D is unresolved. The ends were cut back, 0 bases at V and 0 bases at J, with 6 bases in the middle. The CDR3 contains 15 residues. Germline CDR1 is ENHRY and CDR2 is SYGVKD. The CDR3 DNA reads as TGTGCCATCAGTGAGTCAGTGGTTAGCAATCAGCCCCAGCATTTT. Protein product: CAISESVVSNQPQHF.

Points on this clone: This CDR3 is also generated by other DNA sequences in the sample. The chain combines TRBV9 with TRBJ2-2, with 10 bases that match TRBD1. Germline-derived CDR1 and CDR2 are SGDLS and YYNGEE. The CDR3 is 16 residues long. The V gene end was trimmed by 0 bases and the J gene end by 4 bases; junction bases not matched to a gene: 3. CDR3 amino acids: CASSVGWTGGTGELFF. The CDR3 DNA sequence: TGTGCCAGCAGCGTAGGTTGGACAGGGGGCACCGGGGAGCTGTTTTTT.

The genes are TRBV28 and TRBJ2-2; D remains ambiguous. V lost 3 bases and J 7 bases, leaving 6 bases between the germline ends. CDR3 length equals 12 residues. Per germline, CDR1 MDHEN and CDR2 SYDVKM. This chain's CDR3 is CASSLEFGELFF. In DNA, the CDR3 is TGTGCCAGCAGTTTGGAGTTCGGGGAGCTGTTTTTT.

The genes are TRBV7-2 and TRBJ2-1; 7 nucleotides line up with TRBD1. CDR1 SGHTA and CDR2 FQGNSA come from the germline V gene. Trimming removed 1 base from V and 2 bases from J; junction bases left unmatched: 2. The CDR3 contains 15 residues. CDR3 sequence (DNA): TGTGCCAGCAGCTTAGACGGGACAGCCTACAATGAGCAGTTCTTC. Residues: CASSLDGTAYNEQFF.

This clone is a singleton in its sample. The chain recombines TRBV11-2 with TRBJ2-7; TRBD2 agrees at 7 bases. In germline, CDR1 is SGHAT, CDR2 FQNNGV. Losses at the gene ends were 0 bases for V and 3 bases for J; bases not matched to a gene: 5. The CDR3 has 15 amino acids. As DNA, the CDR3 is TGTGCCAGCAGCTTAGATCCTGGCGGGGGCTACGAGCAGTACTTC. Amino acid sequence: CASSLDPGGGYEQYF.

The chain links TRBV9 to TRBJ2-3, with D perhaps assigned TRBD1 or TRBD2 (5 bases each). The CDR3 spans 14 residues. V was cut by 7 bases and J by 2 bases, with 14 bases left in between. Germline loops: CDR1 SGDLS, CDR2 YYNGEE. DNA of the CDR3: TGTGCCAGCGACCCCTGGGGGAACACAGATACGCAGTATTTT. Encoded protein: CASDPWGNTDTQYF.

The chain joins TRBV7-2 to TRBJ2-3; the D gene is possibly TRBD2 (7 bases). Trimming removed 5 bases at V and 6 bases at J, with 18 bases between. The CDR3 has 15 amino acids. The germline CDR1 and CDR2 sequences are SGHTA and FQGNSA. Here the CDR3 reads CASSASGGPRDTQYF. DNA for the CDR3: TGTGCCAGCAGCGCCTCCGGGGGGCCGCGGGATACGCAGTATTTT. Variable domain in full (rest from reference TRBV7-2 and TRBJ2-3): GAGVSQSPSNKVTEKGKDVELRCDPISGHTALYWYRQSLGQGLEFLIYFQGNSAPDKSGLPSDRFSAERTGGSVSTLTIQRTQQEDSAVYLCASSASGGPRDTQYFGPGTRLTVL.

This clone was counted a few times. V and J are TRBV2 and TRBJ1-3; D gene unclear. The V gene's germline CDR1 is SNHLY and CDR2 FYNNEI. Between the trimmed V and J ends, which lost 2 bases and 1 base, there was a span of 9 bases. This CDR3 spans 15 amino acids. In DNA, the CDR3 is TGTGCCAGCAGTGAACTCGTTATGTCTGGAAACACCATATATTTT. As protein: CASSELVMSGNTIYF.

The chain combines TRBV5-4 with TRBJ2-7; maybe TRBD1 (6 bases). CDR3 size: 17 residues. The V end was cut by 0 bases, the J end by 4 bases, with 20 bases between. Germline CDR1 SGHNT, CDR2 YYREEE (reference sequence). In nucleotides, the CDR3 is TGTGCCAGCAGCTTGGACAGTGGGTCGGCAGGGACATACGAGCAGTACTTC. Residues: CASSLDSGSAGTYEQYF.

The CDR3 nucleotides are TGCGCCAGCAAGTTGTCGGATCTCTACGAGCAGTACTTC. The encoded protein is CASKLSDLYEQYF. V usage is TRBV5-1 and J usage is TRBJ2-7; D call uncertain. The CDR3 contains 13 residues. Trimming stripped 6 bases from V and 3 bases from J, with 13 bases between. Germline loops: CDR1 SGHRS, CDR2 YFSETQ.

The V and J genes are TRBV29-1 and TRBJ2-3, with TRBD1 matching over 10 bases. The CDR3 has 14 amino acids. Unmatched junction bases numbered 10, after V lost 6 bases and J lost 7 bases. The germline CDR1 and CDR2 sequences are SQVTM and ANQGSEA. CDR3 DNA: TGCAGCGTAGCGCCGGGACAGGGGACCAATACGCAGTATTTT. This codes for CSVAPGQGTNTQYF.

The genes are TRBV10-3 and TRBJ1-6; 7 bases align to TRBD1. Trimming cost V 10 bases and J 5 bases; bases outside gene matches: 8. This CDR3 comprises 14 residues. Germline V gene data show CDR1 as ENHRY and CDR2 as SYGVKD. Here the CDR3 DNA reads TGTGCCACCGGGGGACAGCCCGATAATTCACCCCTCCACTTT. This sequence encodes CATGGQPDNSPLHF.

This clone was picked up one time. CDR3 sequence reads: CASSSPPYEQYF. Here the CDR3 DNA reads TGTGCCAGCAGTTCCCCCCCCTACGAGCAGTACTTC. The chain has TRBV28 and TRBJ2-7; D gene ambiguous. CDR1 and CDR2 from the germline V gene are MDHEN and SYDVKM. V lost 4 bases to trimming and J lost 2 bases, with 6 bases between them. The CDR3 has 12 amino acids.

This chain connects TRBV10-2 to TRBJ2-5, with a weak D call TRBD2 (7 bases). V was clipped by 7 bases and J by 4 bases, with 16 bases between them. The length of the CDR3 is 14 residues. Germline V gene lookup returns CDR1 WSHSY and CDR2 SAAADI. The CDR3 is CASTWGGAGETQYF. CDR3 nucleotide sequence: TGCGCCAGCACTTGGGGGGGGGCCGGAGAGACCCAGTACTTC.

J is TRBJ1-6 and V is TRBV30, with 10 bases matching TRBD1. The CDR3 spans 14 residues. The V and J ends lost 5 bases and 7 bases, in that order; junction bases with no gene match: 5. CDR1 and CDR2 (germline): GTSNPN, SVGIG (reference sequence). The CDR3 sequence is CAWDRGRKNSPLHF. The CDR3 DNA is TGTGCCTGGGACAGGGGGCGTAAAAATTCACCCCTCCACTTT.

J is TRBJ2-7 and V is TRBV29-1; TRBD1 aligns across 8 bases. The CDR3 runs to 14 residues. The ends lost 3 bases at V and 5 bases at J; junction bases unmatched: 9. Germline-derived CDR1 and CDR2 are SQVTM and ANQGSEA. In DNA form, the CDR3 reads TGCAGCGTTGAGGGGACAGGCCACAGGGACGAGCAGTACTTC. Translating gives CSVEGTGHRDEQYF.

The genes are TRBV2 and TRBJ2-3; 9 bases are a match to TRBD1. The CDR3 sequence is 13 residues long. Germline CDR1 reads SNHLY; CDR2 reads FYNNEI. The V and J ends lost 8 bases and 5 bases, in that order; junction bases with no gene match: 5. CDR3 protein: CASRDRDRDTQYF. CDR3 bases: TGTGCCAGCCGGGACAGGGATAGAGATACGCAGTATTTT.

This chain uses TRBV5-1 with TRBJ1-2, with D possibly TRBD1 on 6 matching bases. Trimming removed 4 bases from V and 6 bases from J, with 19 bases in between. The germline V gene has CDR1 SGHRS and CDR2 YFSETQ. There are 15 residues in the CDR3. The CDR3 spells CASSPGTGGVNGYTF. The DNA of the CDR3 is TGCGCCAGCAGCCCGGGTACGGGGGGCGTGAATGGCTACACCTTC. Filled out from reference TRBV5-1 and TRBJ1-2, the complete variable domain reads KAGVTQTPRYLIKTRGQQVTLSCSPISGHRSVSWYQQTPGQGLQFLFEYFSETQRNKGNFPGRFSGRQFSNSRSEMNVSTLELGDSALYLCASSPGTGGVNGYTFGSGTRLTVV.

The rearrangement links TRBV6-6 to TRBJ1-6; no definite D call. Trimming took off 1 base at V and 6 bases at J, with 7 bases between the two ends. Germline CDR1 MNHNY, CDR2 SVGAGI (reference sequence). The CDR3 totals 14 residues. For the CDR3, the DNA is TGTGCCAGCAGTTACTTCGGTTCTAATTCACCCCTCCACTTT. Residues: CASSYFGSNSPLHF.